The present TCR beta chain was sequenced within a study of blood T cell repertoires in COVID-19. Authors' methods: Estimation of nucleated cell counts relied on the amplification of reference gene primers. The repertoire was sequenced with immunoSEQ multiplex PCR; TCRdb's copy has only in-frame clones and lacks some. The D gene and trimming were derived from the DNA, and the V and J assignments and clone size from that table. The table shows approximately 300,000 clones, with more than 70% occurring only once. Germline V CDR1 and CDR2: LGHNA, YNFKEQ. With 4 bases clipped from V and 5 bases from J, the junction kept 8 bases outside the gene matches. The CDR3 runs 15 residues.

The receptor was isolated from a woman aged 30 to 39 with COVID-19, enrolled during active disease. Sequenced sample: peripheral blood. V is TRBV4-2 and J is TRBJ2-1; 7 bases are shared with TRBD2. CDR3 DNA: TGTGCCAGCAGCCCGAACCACGCGGGGGACAATGAGCAGTTCTTC. Residues: CASSPNHAGDNEQFF.